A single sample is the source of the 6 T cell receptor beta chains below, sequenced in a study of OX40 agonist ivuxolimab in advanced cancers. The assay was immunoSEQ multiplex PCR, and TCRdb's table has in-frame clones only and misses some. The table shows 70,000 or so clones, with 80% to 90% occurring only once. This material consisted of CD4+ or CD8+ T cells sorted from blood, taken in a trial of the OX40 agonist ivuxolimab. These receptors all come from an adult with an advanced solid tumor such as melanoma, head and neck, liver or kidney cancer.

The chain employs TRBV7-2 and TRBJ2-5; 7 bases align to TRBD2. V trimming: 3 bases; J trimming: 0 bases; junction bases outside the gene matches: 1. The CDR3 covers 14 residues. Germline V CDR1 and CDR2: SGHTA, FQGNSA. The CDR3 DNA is TGTGCCAGCAGCTTGGGACTACACCAAGAGACCCAGTACTTC. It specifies CASSLGLHQETQYF.

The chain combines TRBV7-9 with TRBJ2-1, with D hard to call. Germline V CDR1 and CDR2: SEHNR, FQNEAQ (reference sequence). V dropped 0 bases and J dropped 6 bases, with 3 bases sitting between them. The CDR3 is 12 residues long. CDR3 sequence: CASSLARNEQFF. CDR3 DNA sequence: TGTGCCAGCAGCTTAGCCCGCAATGAGCAGTTCTTC.

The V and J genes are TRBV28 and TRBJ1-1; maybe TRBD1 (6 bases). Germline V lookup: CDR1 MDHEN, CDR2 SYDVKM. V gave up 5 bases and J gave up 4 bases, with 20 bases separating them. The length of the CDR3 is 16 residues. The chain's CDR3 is CASSLRGILQTTEAFF. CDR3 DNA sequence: TGTGCCAGCAGTCTCAGGGGTATCCTACAAACCACTGAAGCTTTCTTT.

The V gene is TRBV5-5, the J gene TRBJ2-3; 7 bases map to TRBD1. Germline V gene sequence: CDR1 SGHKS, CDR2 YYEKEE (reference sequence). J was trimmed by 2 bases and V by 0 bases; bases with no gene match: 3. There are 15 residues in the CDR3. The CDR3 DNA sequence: TGTGCCAGCAGCTTGGGGACAGGAACCACAGATACGCAGTATTTT. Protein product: CASSLGTGTTDTQYF.

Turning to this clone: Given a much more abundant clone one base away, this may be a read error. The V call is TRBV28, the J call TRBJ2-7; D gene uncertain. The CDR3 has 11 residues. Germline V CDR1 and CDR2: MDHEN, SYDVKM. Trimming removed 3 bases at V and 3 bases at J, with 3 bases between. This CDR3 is CASSFYYEQYF. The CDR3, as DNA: TGTGCCAGCAGTTTTTACTACGAGCAGTACTTC. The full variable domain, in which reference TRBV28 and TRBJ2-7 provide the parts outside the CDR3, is DVKVTQSSRYLVKRTGEKVFLECVQDMDHENMFWYRQDPGLGLRLIYFSYDVKMKEKGDIPEGYSVSREKKERFSLILESASTNQTSMYLCASSFYYEQYFGPGTRLTVT.

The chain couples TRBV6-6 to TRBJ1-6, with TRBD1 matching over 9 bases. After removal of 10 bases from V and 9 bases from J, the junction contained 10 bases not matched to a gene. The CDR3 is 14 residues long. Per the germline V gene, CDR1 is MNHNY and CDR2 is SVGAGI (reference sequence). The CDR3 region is CAIWDREWSSPLHF. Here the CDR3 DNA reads TGTGCCATCTGGGACAGGGAGTGGAGTTCACCCCTCCACTTT.